Presented here are 16 T cell receptor beta chains from one specimen sequenced in a study of blood T cells in healthy people across ages. Alongside a J-beta primer mix, a sample-barcoded 5' primer served in a second PCR lasting roughly 7 to 12 cycles. TCRdb called the 5' RACE reads again in MiXCR, with one record for every CDR3 protein. This table has 1.5 million or so distinct CDR3 sequences, roughly 43% appearing once. The sample comprised blood. These receptors came from a woman aged 18 to 35 in good health.

The V and J genes are TRBV6-5 and TRBJ2-1, with D tentatively TRBD2 (5 bases). The CDR3 covers 15 residues. Trimming removed 7 bases from V and 5 bases from J, with 18 bases in between. Germline assignment: CDR1 MNHEY and CDR2 SVGAGI. Here the CDR3 reads CASKVAGLTHNEQFF. CDR3 coding DNA: TGTGCCAGCAAGGTTGCAGGACTTACACACAATGAGCAGTTCTTC.

The chain uses TRBV7-9 and TRBJ2-1; D is possibly TRBD2 (6 bases). The germline V gene has CDR1 SEHNR and CDR2 FQNEAQ (reference sequence). This CDR3 spans 17 amino acids. The V end was cut by 1 base, the J end by 8 bases, with 21 bases between. CDR3 sequence reads: CASSLETLRGSRDEQFF. The DNA for the CDR3 is TGTGCCAGCAGCTTAGAAACTTTGCGGGGCTCGAGGGATGAGCAGTTCTTC.

This rearrangement joins TRBV7-2 to TRBJ1-5; D call uncertain. Trimming stripped 2 bases from V and 3 bases from J, with 11 bases between. Germline V lookup: CDR1 SGHTA, CDR2 FQGNSA. The CDR3 runs to 15 residues. The CDR3: CASSLSTANNQPQHF. CDR3 in DNA: TGTGCCAGCAGCTTATCAACAGCTAACAATCAGCCCCAGCATTTT.

The V call is TRBV12-3 or TRBV12-4, the J call TRBJ2-5; maybe TRBD1 (6 bases). Deletions cut 5 bases from V and 6 bases from J, with 13 bases between. CDR3 length: 13 amino acids. The CDR3 region is CASSQLDRKTQYF. The CDR3 coding sequence is TGTGCCAGCAGTCAACTCGACAGGAAGACCCAGTACTTC.

The chain joins TRBV3-1 to TRBJ2-7; the D is unclear. The germline V gene has CDR1 LGHDT and CDR2 YNNKEL (reference sequence). The CDR3 length is 12 residues. With 2 bases removed from V and 10 bases from J, the gap between germline ends came to 12 bases. In DNA, the CDR3 is TGTGCCAGCAGCCAACAAGGATTTGCCCAGTACTTC. Translating gives CASSQQGFAQYF.

The chain uses TRBV12-3 or TRBV12-4 and TRBJ1-1; D remains unclear. With 3 bases removed from V and 9 bases from J, the gap between germline ends came to 17 bases. The CDR3 is 14 residues long. DNA for the CDR3: TGTGCCAGCAGTTTTAGGGAGAGAGGCGAACAAGCTTTCTTT. Its translation is CASSFRERGEQAFF.

The rearrangement joins TRBV6-5 to TRBJ1-5; 8 bases line up with TRBD1. The V and J ends lost 5 bases and 6 bases, in that order; junction bases with no gene match: 6. Germline-derived CDR1 and CDR2 are MNHEY and SVGAGI. This CDR3 region has 14 residues. The CDR3 is CASSEDRVIQPQHF. The CDR3 nucleotides are TGTGCCAGCAGTGAGGACAGGGTTATTCAGCCCCAGCATTTT.

The gene calls are TRBV6-6 and TRBJ2-3; 14 bases are a match to TRBD2. The CDR3 runs to 15 residues. Trimming at V came to 5 bases and at J to 7 bases, leaving 5 bases not matched to a gene. Germline V CDR1 and CDR2: MNHNY, SVGAGI (reference sequence). CDR3 nucleotide sequence: TGTGCCAGCAGTGGGACTAGCGGGAGTATAAATACGCAGTATTTT. Its translation is CASSGTSGSINTQYF.

This clonotype turned up a few times. The chain carries TRBV6-6 and TRBJ1-1; D is unresolved. The CDR3 loop spans 14 amino acids. Trimming left V 2 bases short and J 1 base short, with 8 bases between. In germline, CDR1 is MNHNY, CDR2 SVGAGI (reference sequence). CDR3 sequence reads: CASSYRNTNTEAFF. The CDR3, as DNA: TGTGCCAGCAGTTACAGGAATACGAACACTGAAGCTTTCTTT.

This clonotype was picked up many times. The V call is TRBV11-2, the J call TRBJ2-7; possibly TRBD2 for D (5 bases). The ends were cut back, 5 bases at V and 5 bases at J, with 10 bases in the middle. Germline CDR1 is SGHAT and CDR2 is FQNNGV. The CDR3 loop spans 12 amino acids. CDR3 sequence (DNA): TGTGCCAGCAGCACCAGCGGAAACGAGCAGTACTTC. Its translation is CASSTSGNEQYF. The full variable domain, its missing parts supplied by reference TRBV11-2 and TRBJ2-7, is EAGVAQSPRYKIIEKRQSVAFWCNPISGHATLYWYQQILGQGPKLLIQFQNNGVVDDSQLPKDRFSAERLKGVDSTLKIQPAKLEDSAVYLCASSTSGNEQYFGPGTRLTVT.

The table lists this clonotype with many counts. J is TRBJ1-4 and V is TRBV20-1; D not resolved. CDR3 size: 15 residues. The germline V and J ends were trimmed by 1 base and 6 bases, with 15 bases remaining between them. CDR1 is DFQATT, CDR2 SNEGSKA, per germline (reference sequence). The CDR3 DNA reads TGCAGTGCTAGAGCATACGAGGAGATAGATGAAAAACTGTTTTTT. Translating it yields CSARAYEEIDEKLFF.

In DNA form, the CDR3 reads TGCAGCGTTGATGGGCGGGGCGGGAGCTCCTACAATGAGCAGTTCTTC. It translates to CSVDGRGGSSYNEQFF. The rearrangement uses TRBV29-1 and TRBJ2-1; 7 bases match TRBD2. Germline V gene lookup returns CDR1 SQVTM and CDR2 ANQGSEA. This CDR3 comprises 16 residues. V lost 3 bases and J lost 0; bases outside the gene matches: 8.

The chain couples TRBV5-5 to TRBJ1-5; D gene unclear. This CDR3 comprises 15 residues. CDR1 is SGHKS and CDR2 is YYEKEE in the germline V gene (reference sequence). V dropped 4 bases and J dropped 3 bases, with 14 bases sitting between them. This CDR3 is CASSDWLENNQPQHF. The CDR3 nucleotides read TGTGCCAGCAGCGATTGGTTGGAAAACAATCAGCCCCAGCATTTT.

This rearrangement joins TRBV12-3 or TRBV12-4 to TRBJ2-5, with D possibly TRBD2 on 6 matching bases. The CDR3 runs 16 residues. V was clipped by 5 bases and J by 3 bases, with 19 bases between them. The CDR3 bases are TGTGCCAGCAGTGACCCGGGACCGGGGGTAGAAGAGACCCAGTACTTC. It yields the protein CASSDPGPGVEETQYF.

The CDR3 sequence: CASSSRTRETQYF. CDR3 sequence (DNA): TGCGCCAGCAGCTCTCGGACGCGGGAGACCCAGTACTTC. The chain has TRBV5-1 and TRBJ2-5; D is undetermined. Trimming cost V 3 bases and J 5 bases, with 11 bases left between them. The germline V gene has CDR1 SGHRS and CDR2 YFSETQ. The CDR3 consists of 13 residues. The full variable domain, with the rest looked up from reference TRBV5-1 and TRBJ2-5, is KAGVTQTPRYLIKTRGQQVTLSCSPISGHRSVSWYQQTPGQGLQFLFEYFSETQRNKGNFPGRFSGRQFSNSRSEMNVSTLELGDSALYLCASSSRTRETQYFGPGTRLLVL.

The V call is TRBV7-9, the J call TRBJ2-1; D gene unclear. The J call may be in error: the DNA end matches TRBJ2-7 better. The CDR3 runs 14 residues. Germline V gene sequence: CDR1 SEHNR, CDR2 FQNEAQ (reference sequence). The CDR3 sequence is CASSLGLWLNEQYF. The CDR3 DNA reads TGTGCCAGCAGCTTAGGGCTCTGGCTCAATGAGCAGTACTTC.